The present entry profiles one T cell receptor beta chain with its context. Its target is not known. This sample is drawn from a study of CD8+ T cells in alopecia areata. The CDR3 has 13 residues. Between the trimmed V and J ends, which lost 0 bases and 1 base, there was a span of 2 bases. The germline CDR1 and CDR2 sequences are SGHTA and FQGNSA. Noted treatment: oral pan-JAK inhibitor, 5-10 mg twice daily. Reverse transcription of extracted RNA yielded cDNA, which provided the sequencing template. Here immunoSEQ multiplex PCR was the method, and the copy in TCRdb shows in-frame clones only, minus some. The table includes 150,000 to 200,000 clones, over 45% detected once. General observations from the study: In lesional scalp, particularly from alopecia totalis/universalis, clonality was higher than in normal scalp. Among patients, TCR sharing was less clear than in mice, a difference possibly due in part to HLA diversity in the patient population.

The rearrangement joins TRBV7-2 to TRBJ2-3; no clear D gene. The clonotype comes from a human donor with alopecia areata. The material sequenced was CD4+ T cells sorted from blood, taken at week 24, from a patient treated with tofacitinib. The CDR3 sequence is CASSLARTDTQYF. DNA for the CDR3: TGTGCCAGCAGCTTAGCTCGCACAGATACGCAGTATTTT.